Described below is a single TCR beta chain sequence and its context. Its specificity is not known. The data were obtained in a study of Ad26.COV2.S vaccination and SARS-CoV-2 variants. Sequenced by immunoSEQ multiplex PCR; TCRdb stores in-frame clones only, minus some. The sample has 350,000 to 500,000 clones; roughly 89% are singletons. Study results and limitations: Placebo recipients had lower spike-specific TCR breadth than vaccine recipients. Vaccine and placebo groups showed comparable non-spike TCR breadth. It is possible that the TCR breadth and depth analyses underestimated the total T cell responses.

The treatment was: over 15 received Ad26.COV2.S at low or high dose, single or two shots; five or six received placebo; per-sample allocation not given. The samples date from day 63 after the first vaccine or placebo injection. It was an adult aged 18-55 years in Boston who was the donor. The CDR3 extends over 15 amino acids. Trimming took off 0 bases at V and 2 bases at J, with 10 bases between the two ends. Germline CDR1 SGHRS, CDR2 YFSETQ. This sequence originates from a person aged 18-65 years who received the Ad26.COV2.S COVID-19 vaccine or a placebo. The material sequenced was peripheral blood, taken in a trial of Ad26.COV2.S vaccine versus placebo. V is TRBV5-1 and J is TRBJ2-3, with D perhaps given as TRBD1 or TRBD2 (5 bases each). CDR3 region: CASSLGGYSTDTQYF. DNA for the CDR3: TGCGCCAGCAGCTTGGGGGGGTATTCCACAGATACGCAGTATTTT.